This TCR beta chain comes out of a study of regulatory T cells in long-lasting Graves disease. Time point given: newly diagnosed GD, antithyroid drugs for less than 3 months. Preparation of the TCR library used RNA extracted from PBMCs. This clonotype was observed many times. The CDR3 has 15 residues. V lost 6 bases to trimming and J lost 0 bases, with 15 bases between them. Germline-derived CDR1 and CDR2 are MGHRA and YSYEKL. CDR3-region Arm-PCR and iRepertoire HTBI primers produced the TCR beta libraries. TCRdb re-analysed the multiplex PCR reads in MiXCR, keeping a single row per CDR3 protein. This table holds approximately 390,000 distinct CDR3 sequences, around 16% found once. This sample was also put to use in a study of T cells in Graves' hyperthyroidism and ophthalmopathy. Per that study: During a first-round RT-PCR of the TCR CDR3, the HTBI primer set was used. Blood samples included most of the expanded thyroid clonotypes exceeding 0.001. Ophthalmopathy stood apart from stable hyperthyroidism in a 13 V-J model.

The clonotype was recovered from a woman aged 18 to 35 with Graves disease. The chain combines TRBV4-1 with TRBJ2-7; the D gene could be TRBD1 or TRBD2 (5 bases each). Sequencing used peripheral blood mononuclear cells (PBMCs), obtained at new diagnosis, from a patient treated with antithyroid drugs. The CDR3 DNA reads as TGCGCCAGCAGACGCATAAGGGACGGCTCCTACGAGCAGTACTTC. It encodes CASRRIRDGSYEQYF.